Below, 12 T cell receptor beta chains from the same sample are listed, as sequenced in a study of human T cells and chemical hapten exposure. Each CDR3 protein gets one entry after TCRdb re-called the RACE reads with MiXCR. The sample shows approximately 97,000 distinct CDR3 sequences, roughly an eighth of them seen only once. The time point denotes: patch test 2, 6 weeks after DPC sensitization. Documented treatment: therapeutic diphenylcyclopropenone sensitization with weekly scalp DPC. The sample in question was whole blood, obtained in connection with sensitization to the hapten diphenylcyclopropenone (DPC). The source of these receptors is a woman between 40 and 55 years old with alopecia areata. Some clones in this sample may be carry-over from other donors' samples.

This chain connects TRBV5-6 to TRBJ2-2; D is possibly TRBD2 (6 bases). Trimming took off 0 bases at V and 3 bases at J, with 15 bases between the two ends. This CDR3 comprises 17 residues. Germline lookup yields CDR1 SGHDT and CDR2 YYEEEE. CDR3 region: CASSLGRRRGDTGELFF. The DNA of the CDR3 is TGTGCCAGCAGCTTGGGGCGACGGCGCGGGGACACCGGGGAGCTGTTTTTT.

This clonotype turned up a few times. This rearrangement joins TRBV6-6 to TRBJ2-1, with D unresolved. The CDR3 is 13 residues long. CDR1 MNHNY and CDR2 SVGAGI come from the germline V gene (reference sequence). Trimming cost V 7 bases and J 8 bases, with 15 bases left between them. The CDR3 nucleotides are TGTGCCAGCAACCTGACCCCCGGTGATGAGCAGTTCTTC. It specifies CASNLTPGDEQFF.

The chain couples TRBV6-6 to TRBJ1-3; 7 bases line up with TRBD1. From germline, CDR1 is MNHNY and CDR2 SVGAGI (reference sequence). The trim removed 5 bases at V and 3 bases at J, leaving 7 bases unmatched. The CDR3 is 15 amino acids. CDR3 DNA sequence: TGTGCCAGCAGTGGTCCGGGGACAGATGGAAACACCATATATTTT. Translation: CASSGPGTDGNTIYF.

This clonotype appeared a few times. The CDR3 region is CASSPEVFSEAFF. DNA for the CDR3: TGTGCCAGCAGCCCGGAAGTGTTTTCTGAAGCTTTCTTT. The chain combines TRBV7-2 with TRBJ1-1; no firm D call. Germline CDR1 is SGHTA and CDR2 is FQGNSA. This CDR3 has 13 residues. Trimming cost V 5 bases and J 6 bases, with 13 bases left between them. The entire variable domain, with the rest obtained from reference TRBV7-2 and TRBJ1-1, is as follows: GAGVSQSPSNKVTEKGKDVELRCDPISGHTALYWYRQSLGQGLEFLIYFQGNSAPDKSGLPSDRFSAERTGGSVSTLTIQRTQQEDSAVYLCASSPEVFSEAFFGQGTRLTVV.

This clonotype was observed many times. The chain links TRBV28 to TRBJ2-3; D is possibly TRBD2 (5 bases). Germline CDR1 is MDHEN and CDR2 is SYDVKM. Trimming left V 6 bases short and J 0 bases short, with 7 bases between. This CDR3 spans 13 amino acids. The CDR3 reads CASRRGSTDTQYF. The CDR3 DNA sequence: TGTGCCAGCAGGCGAGGGAGCACAGATACGCAGTATTTT.

Ten or more counts support this clonotype. V usage is TRBV5-1 and J usage is TRBJ1-5; D uncertain. Germline loops: CDR1 SGHRS, CDR2 YFSETQ. The CDR3 runs to 15 residues. V dropped 3 bases and J dropped 7 bases, with 17 bases sitting between them. The CDR3 protein is CASSSTGREGQPQHF. CDR3 bases: TGCGCCAGCAGCTCGACCGGGAGGGAGGGACAGCCCCAGCATTTT.

This rearrangement joins TRBV6-2 or TRBV6-3 to TRBJ2-1; 8 nucleotides align to TRBD1. CDR3 length: 14 residues. Germline trimming cut 7 bases from V and 6 bases from J; bases unmatched to any gene: 8. Germline lookup yields CDR1 MNHEY and CDR2 SVGEGT. Here the CDR3 DNA reads TGTGCCAGCACTCAGGACAGGGTCATCAATGAGCAGTTCTTC. Translation: CASTQDRVINEQFF.

The gene calls are TRBV18 and TRBJ1-5, with 7 bases fitting TRBD1. The CDR3 has 13 residues. The V gene's germline CDR1 is KGHSH and CDR2 LQKENI. The junction had 5 bases not matched to a gene; V was cut back by 5 bases and J by 7 bases. The CDR3 DNA reads TGTGCCAGCTCATTCACAGGGGAGCAGCCCCAGCATTTT. Translation gives CASSFTGEQPQHF.

This clonotype occurred many times. The J gene is TRBJ2-1, the V gene TRBV20-1; TRBD2 might be the D (6 bases). Per germline, CDR1 DFQATT and CDR2 SNEGSKA (reference sequence). The CDR3 has 11 residues. V lost 5 bases and J lost 10, with 12 bases in between. CDR3 coding DNA: TGCAGTGCTTTGGACTATCCCGAGCAGTTCTTC. Amino acid sequence: CSALDYPEQFF.

The chain joins TRBV19 to TRBJ2-3, with 11 bases identical to TRBD2. CDR1 and CDR2 (germline): LNHDA, SQIVND (reference sequence). The junction had 5 bases not matched to a gene; V was cut back by 5 bases and J by 7 bases. The CDR3 contains 14 residues. The CDR3 region has the DNA TGTGCCAGTAGTCCTAGCGGGAGGTTGAATACGCAGTATTTT. Translating gives CASSPSGRLNTQYF.

This clonotype was detected many times. This chain links TRBV12-3 or TRBV12-4 with TRBJ2-1; 7 bases are shared with TRBD2. CDR3 length: 16 amino acids. V was clipped by 2 bases and J by 5 bases; unmatched bases: 9. In DNA, the CDR3 is TGTGCCAGCAGTTTACGTTCACAGCGGGGACACAATGAGCAGTTCTTC. This sequence encodes CASSLRSQRGHNEQFF.

A few counts support this clonotype. The chain uses TRBV6-1 and TRBJ2-1; D unclear. Germline-derived CDR1 and CDR2 are MNHNS and SASEGT. The length of the CDR3 is 12 residues. V dropped 4 bases and J dropped 7 bases, with 8 bases sitting between them. The CDR3 is CASSAWANEQFF. In DNA form, the CDR3 reads TGTGCCAGCAGTGCATGGGCTAATGAGCAGTTCTTC.